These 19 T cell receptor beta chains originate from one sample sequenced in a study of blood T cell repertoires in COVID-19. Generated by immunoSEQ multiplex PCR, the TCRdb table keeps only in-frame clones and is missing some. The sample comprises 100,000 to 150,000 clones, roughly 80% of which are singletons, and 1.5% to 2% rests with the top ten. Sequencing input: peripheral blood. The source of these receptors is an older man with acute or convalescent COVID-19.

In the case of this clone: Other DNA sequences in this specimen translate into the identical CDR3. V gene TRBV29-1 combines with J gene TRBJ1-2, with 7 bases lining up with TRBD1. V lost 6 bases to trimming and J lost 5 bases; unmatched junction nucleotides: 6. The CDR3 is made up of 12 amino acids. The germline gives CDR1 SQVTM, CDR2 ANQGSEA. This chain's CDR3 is CSVEGAGYGYTF. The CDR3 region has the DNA TGCAGCGTGGAGGGGGCCGGGTATGGCTACACCTTC.

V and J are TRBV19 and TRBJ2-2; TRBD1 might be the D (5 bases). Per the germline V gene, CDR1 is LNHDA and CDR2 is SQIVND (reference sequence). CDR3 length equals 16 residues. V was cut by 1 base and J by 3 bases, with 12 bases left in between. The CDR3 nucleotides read TGTGCCAGTAGTATAGGCCCACCAGGGTACACCGGGGAGCTGTTTTTT. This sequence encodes CASSIGPPGYTGELFF.

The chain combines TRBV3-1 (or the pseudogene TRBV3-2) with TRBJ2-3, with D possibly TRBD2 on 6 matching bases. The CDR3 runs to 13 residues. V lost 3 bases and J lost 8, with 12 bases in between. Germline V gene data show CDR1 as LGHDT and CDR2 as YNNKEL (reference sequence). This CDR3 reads CASSQTGDGTQYF. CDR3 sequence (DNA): TGTGCCAGCAGCCAGACGGGAGACGGTACGCAGTATTTT.

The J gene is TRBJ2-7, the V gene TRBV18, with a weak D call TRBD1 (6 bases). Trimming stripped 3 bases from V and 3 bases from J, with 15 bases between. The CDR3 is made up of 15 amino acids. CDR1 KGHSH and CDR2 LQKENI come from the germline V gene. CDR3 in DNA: TGTGCCAGCTCACCCCGATCGGACAGTTTCTACGAGCAGTACTTC. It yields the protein CASSPRSDSFYEQYF.

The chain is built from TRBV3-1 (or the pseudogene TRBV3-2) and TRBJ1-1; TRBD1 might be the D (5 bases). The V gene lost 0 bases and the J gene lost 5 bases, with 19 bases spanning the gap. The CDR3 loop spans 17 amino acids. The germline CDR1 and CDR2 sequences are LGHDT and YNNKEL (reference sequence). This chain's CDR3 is CASSQDAAGGRGTEAFF. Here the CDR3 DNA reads TGTGCCAGCAGCCAAGATGCTGCGGGAGGGCGGGGGACTGAAGCTTTCTTT.

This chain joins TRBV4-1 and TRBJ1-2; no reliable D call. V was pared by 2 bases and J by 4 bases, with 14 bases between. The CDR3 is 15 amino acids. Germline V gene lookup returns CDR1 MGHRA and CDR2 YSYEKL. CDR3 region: CASSQYSTSGYGYTF. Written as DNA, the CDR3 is TGCGCCAGCAGCCAATATTCCACTTCGGGCTATGGCTACACCTTC.

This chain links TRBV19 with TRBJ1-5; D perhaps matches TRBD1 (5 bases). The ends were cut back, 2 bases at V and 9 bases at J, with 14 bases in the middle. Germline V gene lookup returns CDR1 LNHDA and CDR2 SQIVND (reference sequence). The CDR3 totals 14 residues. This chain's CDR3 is CASSIYRRTGPQHF. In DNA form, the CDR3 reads TGTGCCAGTAGTATATACAGGCGCACGGGGCCCCAGCATTTT.

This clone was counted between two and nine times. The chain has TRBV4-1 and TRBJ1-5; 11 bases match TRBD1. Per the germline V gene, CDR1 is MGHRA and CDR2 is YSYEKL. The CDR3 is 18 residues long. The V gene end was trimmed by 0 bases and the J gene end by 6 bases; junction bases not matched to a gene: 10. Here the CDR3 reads CASSQDLGTGGWVQPQHF. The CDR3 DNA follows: TGCGCCAGCAGCCAAGATCTTGGGACAGGGGGATGGGTTCAGCCCCAGCATTTT.

CDR3 amino acids: CATSFEDRRYGELFF. In DNA form, the CDR3 reads TGTGCCACCAGCTTTGAGGACAGGAGGTACGGGGAGCTGTTTTTT. This chain links TRBV19 with TRBJ2-2, with TRBD1 matching over 7 bases. The germline V gene has CDR1 LNHDA and CDR2 SQIVND (reference sequence). The CDR3 runs 15 residues. Trimming at V came to 10 bases and at J to 7 bases, leaving 15 bases not matched to a gene.

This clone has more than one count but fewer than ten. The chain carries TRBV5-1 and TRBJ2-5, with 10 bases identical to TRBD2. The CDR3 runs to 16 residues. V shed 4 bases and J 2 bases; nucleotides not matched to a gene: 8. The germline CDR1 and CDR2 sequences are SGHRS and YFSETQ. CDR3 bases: TGCGCCAGCAGCCCTCCAGGACTAGCGGTACAAGAGACCCAGTACTTC. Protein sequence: CASSPPGLAVQETQYF.

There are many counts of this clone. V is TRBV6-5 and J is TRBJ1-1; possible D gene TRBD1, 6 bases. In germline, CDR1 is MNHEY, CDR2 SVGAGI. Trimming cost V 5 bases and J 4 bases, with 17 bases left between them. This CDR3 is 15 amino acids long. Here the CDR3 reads CASSLGQWVITEAFF. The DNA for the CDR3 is TGTGCCAGCAGTCTTGGACAGTGGGTTATCACTGAAGCTTTCTTT.

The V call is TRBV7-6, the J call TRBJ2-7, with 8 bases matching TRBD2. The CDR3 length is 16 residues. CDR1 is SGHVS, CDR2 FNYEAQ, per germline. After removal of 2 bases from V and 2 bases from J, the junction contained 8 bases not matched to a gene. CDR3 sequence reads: CASSLSGGANAYEQYF. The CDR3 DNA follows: TGTGCCAGCAGCTTAAGCGGGGGAGCTAATGCCTACGAGCAGTACTTC.

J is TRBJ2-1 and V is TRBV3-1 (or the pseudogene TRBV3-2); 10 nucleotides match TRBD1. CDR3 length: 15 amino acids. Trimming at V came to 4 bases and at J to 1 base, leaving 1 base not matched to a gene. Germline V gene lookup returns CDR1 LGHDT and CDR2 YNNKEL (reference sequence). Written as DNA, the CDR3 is TGTGCCAGCAGCCGGGACAGGGGTTCCTACAATGAGCAGTTCTTC. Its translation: CASSRDRGSYNEQFF.

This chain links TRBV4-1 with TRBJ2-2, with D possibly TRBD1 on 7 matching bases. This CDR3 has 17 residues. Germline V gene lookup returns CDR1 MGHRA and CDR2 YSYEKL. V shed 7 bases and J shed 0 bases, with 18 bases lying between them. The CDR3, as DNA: TGCGCCAGCAAGGCGGCAGGGGGGCCTTCGAACACCGGGGAGCTGTTTTTT. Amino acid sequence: CASKAAGGPSNTGELFF.

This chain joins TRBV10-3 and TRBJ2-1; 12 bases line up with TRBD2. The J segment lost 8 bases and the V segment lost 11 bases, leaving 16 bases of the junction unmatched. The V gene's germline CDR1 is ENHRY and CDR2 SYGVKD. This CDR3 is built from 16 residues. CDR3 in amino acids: CASKTSGGASTDEQFF. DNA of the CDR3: TGTGCCTCAAAGACTAGCGGGGGAGCTAGTACGGATGAGCAGTTCTTC.

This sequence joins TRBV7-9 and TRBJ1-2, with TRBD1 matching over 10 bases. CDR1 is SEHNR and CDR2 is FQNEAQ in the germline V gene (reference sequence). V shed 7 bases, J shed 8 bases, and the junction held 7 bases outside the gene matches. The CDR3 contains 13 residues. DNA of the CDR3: TGTGCCAGCACCGAGGACAGGGGGAAGGGCTACACCTTC. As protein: CASTEDRGKGYTF.

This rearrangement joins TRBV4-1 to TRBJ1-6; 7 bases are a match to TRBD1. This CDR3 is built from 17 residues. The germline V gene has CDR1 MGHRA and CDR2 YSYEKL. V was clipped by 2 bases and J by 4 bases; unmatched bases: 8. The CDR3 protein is CASSQKTSGQYNSPLHF. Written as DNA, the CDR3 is TGCGCCAGCAGCCAAAAGACATCGGGACAGTATAATTCACCCCTCCACTTT.

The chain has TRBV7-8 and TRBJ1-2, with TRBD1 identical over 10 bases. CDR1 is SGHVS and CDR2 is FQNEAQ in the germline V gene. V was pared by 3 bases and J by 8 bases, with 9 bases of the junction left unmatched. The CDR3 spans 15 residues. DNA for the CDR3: TGTGCCAGCAGCTTTGCCGGGACAGGGGTAGTAGGCTACACCTTC. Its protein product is CASSFAGTGVVGYTF.

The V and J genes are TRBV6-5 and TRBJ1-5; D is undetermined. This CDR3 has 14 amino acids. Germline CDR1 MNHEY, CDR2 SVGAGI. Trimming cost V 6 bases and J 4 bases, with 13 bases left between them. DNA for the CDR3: TGTGCCAGCAGCCTGAGGACGGGGAATCAGCCCCAGCATTTT. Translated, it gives CASSLRTGNQPQHF.